This T cell receptor beta chain was found in a study of early T cells in non-severe SARS-CoV-2 infection. Study at large: The study sequenced bulk RNA from unsorted whole blood, with chains unpaired. Regarding the study as a whole: VDJdb matches were skewed toward anti-spike CD8 T cell responses.

Tagging with unique molecular identifiers was applied to individual cDNA molecules. TCRdb redid the calling of the 5' RACE reads with MiXCR, one entry per CDR3 protein. The sample has 100,000 to 150,000 distinct CDR3 sequences, around 14% seen once. The sample holds a few counts of this clonotype. Its antigen is currently unknown. After removal of 6 bases from V and 6 bases from J, the junction contained 9 bases not matched to a gene. CDR3 size: 15 residues. Germline CDR1 is SGHRS and CDR2 is YFSETQ. This TCR derives from an adult who was a healthcare worker with PCR-confirmed SARS-CoV-2 infection or an uninfected control (not recorded which). V and J are TRBV5-1 and TRBJ2-3; 11 bases match TRBD2. The sample consisted of whole blood. This CDR3 is CASNPSGGNEDTQYF. In nucleotides, the CDR3 is TGCGCCAGCAACCCTAGCGGGGGGAACGAGGATACGCAGTATTTT.